This entry describes one T cell receptor (beta chain). The antigen remains undetermined. The source of the sample is a study of STAT5B mutations in CD4+ large granular lymphocyte leukemia. Findings of the study overall: Higher CD4+ than CD8+ T-LGLL clonality might reflect small sample size. Without putative leukemic clones, patient CD4-sorted repertoires remained more clonal than healthy CD4+ repertoires.

The assay was run at survey level. Sequenced by immunoSEQ multiplex PCR; TCRdb stores in-frame clones only, minus some. Among roughly 32,000 clones listed, 65% to 80% were seen once. This TCR derives from a human donor in good health. Sequencing used CD4+ T cells from blood buffy coats.

For the CDR3, the DNA is TGTGCCAGCAGTCTTTTCACCGGGGAGCTGTTTTTT. This codes for CASSLFTGELFF. This chain connects TRBV6-5 to TRBJ2-2; D remains unclear. Deletions cut 5 bases from V and 4 bases from J, with 5 bases between. Germline V gene lookup returns CDR1 MNHEY and CDR2 SVGAGI. CDR3 length: 12 amino acids.